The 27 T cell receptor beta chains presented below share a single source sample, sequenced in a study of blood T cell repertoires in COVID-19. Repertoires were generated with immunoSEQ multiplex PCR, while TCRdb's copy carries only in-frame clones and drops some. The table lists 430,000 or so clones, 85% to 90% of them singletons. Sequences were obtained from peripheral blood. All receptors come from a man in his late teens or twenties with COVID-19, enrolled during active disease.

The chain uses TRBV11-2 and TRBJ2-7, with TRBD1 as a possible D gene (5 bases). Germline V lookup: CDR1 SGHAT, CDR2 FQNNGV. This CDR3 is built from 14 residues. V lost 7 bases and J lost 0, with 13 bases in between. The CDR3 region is CASTRVPSSYEQYF. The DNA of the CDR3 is TGTGCCAGCACCAGGGTTCCCAGCTCCTACGAGCAGTACTTC.

The CDR3 spells CASSPSRFPGGANVLTF. The CDR3 DNA is TGTGCCAGCAGTCCCTCCCGCTTCCCCGGGGGGGCCAACGTCCTGACTTTC. The rearrangement links TRBV27 to TRBJ2-6; unclear D gene. From germline, CDR1 is MNHEY and CDR2 SMNVEV (reference sequence). The V end lost 5 bases, the J end lost 4 bases, and 18 bases lay between the germline ends. The CDR3 is made up of 17 amino acids.

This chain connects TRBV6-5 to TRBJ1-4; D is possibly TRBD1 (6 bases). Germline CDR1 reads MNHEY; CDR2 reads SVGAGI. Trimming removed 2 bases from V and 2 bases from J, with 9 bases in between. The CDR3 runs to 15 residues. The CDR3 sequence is CASSYTTGTNEKLFF. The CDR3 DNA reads TGTGCCAGCAGTTACACCACAGGGACTAATGAAAAACTGTTTTTT.

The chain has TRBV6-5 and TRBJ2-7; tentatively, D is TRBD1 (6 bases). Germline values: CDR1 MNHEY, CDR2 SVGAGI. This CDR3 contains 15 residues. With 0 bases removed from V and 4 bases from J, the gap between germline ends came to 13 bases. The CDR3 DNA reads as TGTGCCAGCAGTTACTCAGGTTGGGGACAATACGAGCAGTACTTC. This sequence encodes CASSYSGWGQYEQYF.

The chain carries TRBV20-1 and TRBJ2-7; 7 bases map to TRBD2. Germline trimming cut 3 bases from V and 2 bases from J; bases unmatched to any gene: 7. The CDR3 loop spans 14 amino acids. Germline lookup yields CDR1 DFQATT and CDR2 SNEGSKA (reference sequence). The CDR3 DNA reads TGCAGTGCTAGTGAGCGGGGAGCAACCTACGAGCAGTACTTC. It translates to CSASERGATYEQYF.

The CDR3 is CASSSPRENTEAFF. DNA for the CDR3: TGTGCCAGCAGTAGTCCTCGGGAGAACACTGAAGCTTTCTTT. This chain uses TRBV6-5 with TRBJ1-1; D remains ambiguous. The CDR3 runs to 14 residues. V shed 5 bases and J shed 1 base, with 11 bases lying between them. Germline V lookup: CDR1 MNHEY, CDR2 SVGAGI.

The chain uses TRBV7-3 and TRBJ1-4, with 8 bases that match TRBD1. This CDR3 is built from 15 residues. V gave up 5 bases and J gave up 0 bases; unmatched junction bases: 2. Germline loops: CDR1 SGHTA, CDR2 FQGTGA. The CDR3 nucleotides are TGTGCCAGCAGCGCACAGGGGGCAACTAATGAAAAACTGTTTTTT. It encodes CASSAQGATNEKLFF.

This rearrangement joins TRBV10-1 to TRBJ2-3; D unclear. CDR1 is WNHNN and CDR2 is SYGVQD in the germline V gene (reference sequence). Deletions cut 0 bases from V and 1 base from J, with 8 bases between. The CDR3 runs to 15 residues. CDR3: CASSESRSGTDTQYF. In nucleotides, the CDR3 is TGCGCCAGCAGTGAGTCACGGAGCGGCACAGATACGCAGTATTTT.

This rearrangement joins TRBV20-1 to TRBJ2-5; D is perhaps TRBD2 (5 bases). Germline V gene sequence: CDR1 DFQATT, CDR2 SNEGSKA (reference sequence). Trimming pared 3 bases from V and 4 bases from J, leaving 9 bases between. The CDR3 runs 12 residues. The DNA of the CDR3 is TGCAGTGCTAGTCTGGCGGGAGAGACCCAGTACTTC. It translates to CSASLAGETQYF.

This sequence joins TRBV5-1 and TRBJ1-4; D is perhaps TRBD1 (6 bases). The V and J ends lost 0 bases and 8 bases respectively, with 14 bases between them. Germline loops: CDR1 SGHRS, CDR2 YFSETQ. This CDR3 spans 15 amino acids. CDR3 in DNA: TGCGCCAGCAGCTTGGAGCAACAGGGAAGCGAAAAACTGTTTTTT. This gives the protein CASSLEQQGSEKLFF.

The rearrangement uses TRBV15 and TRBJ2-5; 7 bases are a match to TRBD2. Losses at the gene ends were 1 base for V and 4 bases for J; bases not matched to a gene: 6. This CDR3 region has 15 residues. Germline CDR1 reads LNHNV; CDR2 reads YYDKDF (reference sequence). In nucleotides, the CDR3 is TGTGCCACCAGCAGAGGCGGGAGCAGTGGAGAGACCCAGTACTTC. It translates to CATSRGGSSGETQYF.

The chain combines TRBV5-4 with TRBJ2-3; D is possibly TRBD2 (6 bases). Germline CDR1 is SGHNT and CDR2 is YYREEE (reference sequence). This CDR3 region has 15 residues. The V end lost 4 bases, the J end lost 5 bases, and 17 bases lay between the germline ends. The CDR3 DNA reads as TGTGCCAGCAGCCCGGGACTTCCTGAGAGAGATACGCAGTATTTT. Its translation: CASSPGLPERDTQYF.

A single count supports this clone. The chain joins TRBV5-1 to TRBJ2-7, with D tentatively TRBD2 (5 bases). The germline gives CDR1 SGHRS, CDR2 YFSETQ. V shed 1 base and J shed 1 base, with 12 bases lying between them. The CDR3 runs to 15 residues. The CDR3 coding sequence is TGCGCCAGCAGCTTGAATAGCGAGCTGTCCTACGAGCAGTACTTC. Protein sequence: CASSLNSELSYEQYF.

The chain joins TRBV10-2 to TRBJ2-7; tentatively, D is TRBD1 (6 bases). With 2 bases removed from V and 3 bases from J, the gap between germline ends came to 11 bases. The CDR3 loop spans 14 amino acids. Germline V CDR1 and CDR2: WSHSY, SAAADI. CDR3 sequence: CASSEQGPYYEQYF. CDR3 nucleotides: TGCGCCAGCAGTGAGCAGGGGCCGTACTACGAGCAGTACTTC.

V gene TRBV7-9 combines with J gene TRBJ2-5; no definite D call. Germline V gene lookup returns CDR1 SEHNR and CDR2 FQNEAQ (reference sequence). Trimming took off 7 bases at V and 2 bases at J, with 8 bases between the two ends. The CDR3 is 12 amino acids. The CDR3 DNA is TGTGCCAGCACGGAGCGTCAAGAGACCCAGTACTTC. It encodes CASTERQETQYF.

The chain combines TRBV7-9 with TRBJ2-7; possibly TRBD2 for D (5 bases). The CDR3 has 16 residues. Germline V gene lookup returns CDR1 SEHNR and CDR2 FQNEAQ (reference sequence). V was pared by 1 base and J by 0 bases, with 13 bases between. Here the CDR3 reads CASSLGVAKSSYEQYF. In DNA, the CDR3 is TGTGCCAGCAGCTTAGGTGTAGCGAAAAGCTCCTACGAGCAGTACTTC.

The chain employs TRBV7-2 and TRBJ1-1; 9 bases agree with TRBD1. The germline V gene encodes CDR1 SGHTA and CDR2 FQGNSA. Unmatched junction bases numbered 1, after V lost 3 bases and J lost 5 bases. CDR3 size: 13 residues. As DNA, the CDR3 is TGTGCCAGCAGCTTTGGGACAGGGACTGAAGCTTTCTTT. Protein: CASSFGTGTEAFF.

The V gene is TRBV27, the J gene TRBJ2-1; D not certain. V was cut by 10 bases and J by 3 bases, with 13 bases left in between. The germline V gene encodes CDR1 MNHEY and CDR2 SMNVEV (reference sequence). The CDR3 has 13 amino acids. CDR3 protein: CATLTLIYNEQFF. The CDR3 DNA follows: TGTGCCACCCTAACCCTTATCTACAATGAGCAGTTCTTC.

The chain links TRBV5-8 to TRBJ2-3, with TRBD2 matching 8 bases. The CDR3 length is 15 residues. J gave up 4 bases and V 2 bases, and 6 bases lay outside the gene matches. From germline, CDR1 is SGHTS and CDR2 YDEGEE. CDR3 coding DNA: TGTGCCAGCAGCTTCTCAACGGGAGGGGCAGATACGCAGTATTTT. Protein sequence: CASSFSTGGADTQYF.

The CDR3 sequence is CASRPQGTVNGYTF. DNA for the CDR3: TGCGCCAGCAGGCCGCAGGGGACAGTCAATGGCTACACCTTC. This chain uses TRBV5-1 with TRBJ1-2; 7 bases agree with TRBD1. CDR1 SGHRS and CDR2 YFSETQ come from the germline V gene. The CDR3 totals 14 residues. The V gene end was trimmed by 5 bases and the J gene end by 6 bases; junction bases not matched to a gene: 10.

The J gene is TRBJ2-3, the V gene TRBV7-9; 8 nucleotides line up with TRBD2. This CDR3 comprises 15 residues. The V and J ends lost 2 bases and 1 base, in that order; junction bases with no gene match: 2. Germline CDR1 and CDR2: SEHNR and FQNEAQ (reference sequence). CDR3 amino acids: CASSLQRGRTDTQYF. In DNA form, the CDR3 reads TGTGCCAGCAGCTTACAGCGGGGGCGCACAGATACGCAGTATTTT.

The CDR3 nucleotides are TGTGCCAGTAACCACAGGGGGCGCACTGAAGCTTTCTTT. It encodes CASNHRGRTEAFF. The rearrangement links TRBV19 to TRBJ1-1, with 9 nucleotides matching TRBD1. This CDR3 comprises 13 residues. Germline V gene sequence: CDR1 LNHDA, CDR2 SQIVND (reference sequence). Trimming cost V 7 bases and J 4 bases; bases outside gene matches: 4.

Written as DNA, the CDR3 is TGCGCCAGCAGCCCCCCCCAGGGGGTGGACGAGCAGTACTTC. Protein product: CASSPPQGVDEQYF. The J gene is TRBJ2-7, the V gene TRBV5-1; 7 nucleotides agree with TRBD1. Germline V lookup: CDR1 SGHRS, CDR2 YFSETQ. There are 14 residues in the CDR3. Unmatched junction bases numbered 9, after V lost 4 bases and J lost 5 bases.

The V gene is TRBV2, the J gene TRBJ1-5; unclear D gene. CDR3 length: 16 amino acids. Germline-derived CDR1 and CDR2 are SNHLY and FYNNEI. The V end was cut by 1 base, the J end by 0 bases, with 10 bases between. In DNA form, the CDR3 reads TGTGCCAGCAGTGAAGAATACAGCTATAGCAATCAGCCCCAGCATTTT. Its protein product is CASSEEYSYSNQPQHF.

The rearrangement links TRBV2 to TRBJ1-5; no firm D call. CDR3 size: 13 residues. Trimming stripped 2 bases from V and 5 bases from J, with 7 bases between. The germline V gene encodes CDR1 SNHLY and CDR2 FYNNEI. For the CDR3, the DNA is TGTGCCAGCAGTGAATATCCCTATCAGCCCCAGCATTTT. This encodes CASSEYPYQPQHF.

The chain's CDR3 is CASSAGTGPGGYTF. The CDR3, as DNA: TGTGCCAGCAGTGCCGGGACAGGGCCCGGGGGCTACACCTTC. J is TRBJ1-2 and V is TRBV2, with 9 positions matching TRBD1. This CDR3 has 14 residues. Germline V gene data show CDR1 as SNHLY and CDR2 as FYNNEI. The trim removed 4 bases at V and 8 bases at J, leaving 8 bases unmatched.

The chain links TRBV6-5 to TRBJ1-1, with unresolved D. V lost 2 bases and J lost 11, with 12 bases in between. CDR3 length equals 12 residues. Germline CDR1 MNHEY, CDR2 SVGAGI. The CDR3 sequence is CASSYGPGGAFF. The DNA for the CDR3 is TGTGCCAGCAGTTACGGACCAGGAGGGGCTTTCTTT.